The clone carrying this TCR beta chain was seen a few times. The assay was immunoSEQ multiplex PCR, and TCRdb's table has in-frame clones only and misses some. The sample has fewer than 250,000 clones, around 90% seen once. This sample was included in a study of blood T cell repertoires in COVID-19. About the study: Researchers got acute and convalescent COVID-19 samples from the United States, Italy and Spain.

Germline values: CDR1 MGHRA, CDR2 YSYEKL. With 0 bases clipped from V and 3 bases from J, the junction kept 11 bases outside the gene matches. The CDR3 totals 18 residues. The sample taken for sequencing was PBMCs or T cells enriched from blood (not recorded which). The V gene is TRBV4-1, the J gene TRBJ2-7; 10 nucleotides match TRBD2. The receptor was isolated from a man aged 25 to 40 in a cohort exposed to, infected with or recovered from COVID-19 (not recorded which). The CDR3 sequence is CASSQEMSGRANLYEQYF. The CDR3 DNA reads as TGCGCCAGCAGCCAAGAGATGAGCGGGAGGGCTAATCTCTACGAGCAGTACTTC.